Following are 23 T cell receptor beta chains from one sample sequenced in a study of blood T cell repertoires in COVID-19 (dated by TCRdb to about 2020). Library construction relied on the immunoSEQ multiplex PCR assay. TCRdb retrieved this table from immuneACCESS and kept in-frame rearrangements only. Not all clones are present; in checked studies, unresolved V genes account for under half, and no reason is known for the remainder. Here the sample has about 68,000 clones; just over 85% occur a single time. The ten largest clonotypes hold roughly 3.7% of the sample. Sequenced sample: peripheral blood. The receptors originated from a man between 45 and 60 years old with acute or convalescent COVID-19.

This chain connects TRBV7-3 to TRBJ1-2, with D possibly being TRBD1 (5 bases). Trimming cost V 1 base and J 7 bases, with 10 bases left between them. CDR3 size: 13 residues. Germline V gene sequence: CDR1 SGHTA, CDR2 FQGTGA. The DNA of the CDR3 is TGTGCCAGCAGCTTAAGAAGGGGAATTGGCTACACCTTC. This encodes CASSLRRGIGYTF.

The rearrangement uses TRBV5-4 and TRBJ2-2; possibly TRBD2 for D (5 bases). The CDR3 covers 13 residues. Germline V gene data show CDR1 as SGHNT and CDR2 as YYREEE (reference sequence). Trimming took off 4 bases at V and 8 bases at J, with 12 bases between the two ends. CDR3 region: CASSPESGGELFF. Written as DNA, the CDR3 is TGTGCCAGCAGCCCCGAATCGGGGGGGGAGCTGTTTTTT.

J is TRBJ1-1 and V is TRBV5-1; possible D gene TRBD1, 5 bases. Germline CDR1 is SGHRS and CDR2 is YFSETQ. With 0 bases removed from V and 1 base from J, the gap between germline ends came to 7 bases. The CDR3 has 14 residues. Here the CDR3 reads CASSLAGPNTEAFF. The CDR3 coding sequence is TGCGCCAGCAGCTTGGCAGGGCCGAACACTGAAGCTTTCTTT.

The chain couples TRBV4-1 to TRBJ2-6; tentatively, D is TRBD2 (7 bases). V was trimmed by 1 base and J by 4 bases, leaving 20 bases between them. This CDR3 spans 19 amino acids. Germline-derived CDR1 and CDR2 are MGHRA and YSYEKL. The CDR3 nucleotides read TGCGCCAGCAGCCAAGTGGGGAAATCGGGGGGCTCCGGGGCCAACGTCCTGACTTTC. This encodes CASSQVGKSGGSGANVLTF.

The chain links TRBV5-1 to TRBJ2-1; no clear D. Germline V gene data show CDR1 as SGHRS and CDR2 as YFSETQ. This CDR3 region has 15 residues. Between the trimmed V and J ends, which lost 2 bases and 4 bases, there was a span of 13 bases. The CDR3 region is CASSFLAGFYNEQFF. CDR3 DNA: TGCGCCAGCAGCTTTCTGGCAGGTTTTTACAATGAGCAGTTCTTC.

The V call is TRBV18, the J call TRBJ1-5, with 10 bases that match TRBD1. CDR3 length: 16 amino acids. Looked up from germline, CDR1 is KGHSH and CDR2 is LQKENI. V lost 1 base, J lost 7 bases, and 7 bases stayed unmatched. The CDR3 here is CASSPRDRGAEQPQHF. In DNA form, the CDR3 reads TGTGCCAGCTCACCACGGGACAGGGGAGCCGAGCAGCCCCAGCATTTT.

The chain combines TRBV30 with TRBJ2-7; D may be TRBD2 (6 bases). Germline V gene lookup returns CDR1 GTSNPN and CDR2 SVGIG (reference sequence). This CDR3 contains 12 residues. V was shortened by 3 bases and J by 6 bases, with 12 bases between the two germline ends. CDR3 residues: CAWSPETSEQYF. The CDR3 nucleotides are TGTGCCTGGAGCCCGGAGACTAGCGAGCAGTACTTC.

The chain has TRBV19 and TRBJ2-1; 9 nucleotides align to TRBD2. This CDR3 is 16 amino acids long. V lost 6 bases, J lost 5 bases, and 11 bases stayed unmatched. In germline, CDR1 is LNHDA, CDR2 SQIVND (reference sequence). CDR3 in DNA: TGTGCCAGTAGCCTAATCCTAGCGGGACGAAACAATGAGCAGTTCTTC. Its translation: CASSLILAGRNNEQFF.

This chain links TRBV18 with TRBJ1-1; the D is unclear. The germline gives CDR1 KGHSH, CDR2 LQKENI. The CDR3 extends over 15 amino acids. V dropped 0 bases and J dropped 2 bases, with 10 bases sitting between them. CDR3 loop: CASSPPGGFNTEAFF. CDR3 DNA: TGTGCCAGCTCACCACCGGGCGGGTTCAACACTGAAGCTTTCTTT.

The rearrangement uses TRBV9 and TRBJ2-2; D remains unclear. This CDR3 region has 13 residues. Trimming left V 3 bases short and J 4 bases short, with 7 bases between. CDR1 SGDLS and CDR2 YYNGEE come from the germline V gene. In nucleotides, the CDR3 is TGTGCCAGCAGCGGAGGATTCACCGGGGAGCTGTTTTTT. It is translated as CASSGGFTGELFF. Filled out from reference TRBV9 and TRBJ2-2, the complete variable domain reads DSGVTQTPKHLITATGQRVTLRCSPRSGDLSVYWYQQSLDQGLQFLIQYYNGEERAKGNILERFSAQQFPDLHSELNLSSLELGDSALYFCASSGGFTGELFFGEGSRLTVL.

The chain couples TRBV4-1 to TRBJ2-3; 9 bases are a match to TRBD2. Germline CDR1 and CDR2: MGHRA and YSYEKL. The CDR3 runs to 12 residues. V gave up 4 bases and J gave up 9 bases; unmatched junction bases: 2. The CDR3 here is CASSLGTSTQYF. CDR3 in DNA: TGCGCCAGCAGCCTTGGGACTAGCACGCAGTATTTT.

CDR3 sequence reads: CASSLWGVGSPLHF. The DNA for the CDR3 is TGTGCCAGCAGCTTGTGGGGGGTCGGTTCACCCCTCCACTTT. The chain employs TRBV5-6 and TRBJ1-6, with a weak D call TRBD1 (5 bases). V dropped 1 base and J dropped 9 bases, with 11 bases sitting between them. The CDR3 has 14 residues. CDR1 is SGHDT, CDR2 YYEEEE, per germline.

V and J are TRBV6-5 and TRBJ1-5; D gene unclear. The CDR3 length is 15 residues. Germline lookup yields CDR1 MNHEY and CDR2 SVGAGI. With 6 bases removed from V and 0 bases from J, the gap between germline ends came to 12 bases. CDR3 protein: CASSSGRDSNQPQHF. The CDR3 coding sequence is TGTGCCAGCAGCTCAGGACGGGATAGCAATCAGCCCCAGCATTTT.

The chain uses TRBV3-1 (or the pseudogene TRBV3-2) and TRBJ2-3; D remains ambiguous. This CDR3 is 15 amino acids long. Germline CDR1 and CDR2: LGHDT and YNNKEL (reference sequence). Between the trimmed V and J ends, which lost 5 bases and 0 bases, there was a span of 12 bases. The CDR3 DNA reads TGTGCCAGCAGCGAGGAGCCCCCTAGCACAGATACGCAGTATTTT. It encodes CASSEEPPSTDTQYF.

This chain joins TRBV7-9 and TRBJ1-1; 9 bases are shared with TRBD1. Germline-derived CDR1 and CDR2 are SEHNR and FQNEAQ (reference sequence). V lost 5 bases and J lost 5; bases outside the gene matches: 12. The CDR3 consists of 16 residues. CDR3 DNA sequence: TGTGCCAGCAGCCTAACCCTGGACAGGGGAGAAACTGAAGCTTTCTTT. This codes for CASSLTLDRGETEAFF.

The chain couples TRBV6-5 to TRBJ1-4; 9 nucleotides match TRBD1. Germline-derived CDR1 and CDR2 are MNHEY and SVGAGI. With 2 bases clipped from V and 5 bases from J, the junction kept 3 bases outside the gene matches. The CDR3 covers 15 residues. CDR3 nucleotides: TGTGCCAGCAGTTACGGGGGACAGGGAAATGAAAAACTGTTTTTT. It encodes CASSYGGQGNEKLFF.

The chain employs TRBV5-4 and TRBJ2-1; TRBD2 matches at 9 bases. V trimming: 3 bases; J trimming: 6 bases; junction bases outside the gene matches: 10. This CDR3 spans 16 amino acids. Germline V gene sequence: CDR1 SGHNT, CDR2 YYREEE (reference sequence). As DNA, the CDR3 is TGTGCCAGCAGCTCTCCAAGCGGGGGGTTGGGCAATGAGCAGTTCTTC. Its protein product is CASSSPSGGLGNEQFF.

CDR3 in DNA: TGTGCCAGCAGCCCAAGGGACAGGGGAGGTGGCTACACCTTC. Translated, it gives CASSPRDRGGGYTF. The chain has TRBV7-6 and TRBJ1-2, with 10 bases matching TRBD1. This CDR3 is built from 14 residues. V was pared by 5 bases and J by 7 bases, with 7 bases of the junction left unmatched. The V gene's germline CDR1 is SGHVS and CDR2 FNYEAQ.

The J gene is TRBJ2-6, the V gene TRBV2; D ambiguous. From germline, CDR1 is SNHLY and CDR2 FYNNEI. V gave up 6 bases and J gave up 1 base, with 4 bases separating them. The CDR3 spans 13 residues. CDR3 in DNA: TGTGCCAGCAGGACTTCTGGGGCCAACGTCCTGACTTTC. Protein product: CASRTSGANVLTF.

This CDR3 is CASSNGTRVHEQFF. CDR3 nucleotides: TGTGCCAGTAGTAACGGGACTCGTGTCCATGAGCAGTTCTTC. This chain connects TRBV19 to TRBJ2-1; TRBD2 might be the D (6 bases). Germline assignment: CDR1 LNHDA and CDR2 SQIVND (reference sequence). This CDR3 region has 14 residues. The ends were cut back, 4 bases at V and 8 bases at J, with 15 bases in the middle. Combining the CDR3 with reference TRBV19 and TRBJ2-1 gives the whole variable domain DGGITQSPKYLFRKEGQNVTLSCEQNLNHDAMYWYRQDPGQGLRLIYYSQIVNDFQKGDIAEGYSVSREKKESFPLTVTSAQKNPTAFYLCASSNGTRVHEQFFGPGTRLTVL.

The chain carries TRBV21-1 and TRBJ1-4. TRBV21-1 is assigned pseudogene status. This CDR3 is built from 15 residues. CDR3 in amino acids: CASSNGGPANEKLFF. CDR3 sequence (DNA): TGTGCCAGCAGCAACGGGGGGCCGGCTAATGAAAAACTGTTTTTT.

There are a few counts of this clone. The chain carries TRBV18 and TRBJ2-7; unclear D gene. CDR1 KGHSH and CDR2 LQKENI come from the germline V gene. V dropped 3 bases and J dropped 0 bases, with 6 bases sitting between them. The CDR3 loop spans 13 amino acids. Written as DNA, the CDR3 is TGTGCCAGCTCACCTCCTAGCTCCTACGAGCAGTACTTC. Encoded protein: CASSPPSSYEQYF.

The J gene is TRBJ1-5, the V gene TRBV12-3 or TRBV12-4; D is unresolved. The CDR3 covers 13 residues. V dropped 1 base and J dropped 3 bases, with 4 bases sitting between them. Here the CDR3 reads CASSLEHNQPQHF. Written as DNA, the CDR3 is TGTGCCAGCAGTTTAGAGCACAATCAGCCCCAGCATTTT.